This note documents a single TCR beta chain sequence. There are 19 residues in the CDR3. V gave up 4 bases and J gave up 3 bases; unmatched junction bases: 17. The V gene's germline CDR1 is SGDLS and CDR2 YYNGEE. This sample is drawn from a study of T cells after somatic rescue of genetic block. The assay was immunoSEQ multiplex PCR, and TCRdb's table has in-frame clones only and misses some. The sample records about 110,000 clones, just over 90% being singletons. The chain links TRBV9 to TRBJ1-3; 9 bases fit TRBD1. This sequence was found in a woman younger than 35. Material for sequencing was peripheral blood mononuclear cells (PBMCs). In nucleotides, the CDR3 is TGTGCCAGCAGCCCACGAGTAGGAGGGGGACAGGGATTTGGAAACACCATATATTTT. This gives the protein CASSPRVGGGQGFGNTIYF.